This entry describes one T cell receptor (beta chain). The CDR3 runs to 19 residues. With 5 bases clipped from V and 3 bases from J, the junction kept 17 bases outside the gene matches. Per germline, CDR1 SGHTA and CDR2 FQGNSA. The data derive from a study of blood T cell repertoires in COVID-19. Whole-study context: Collection of acute and convalescent COVID-19 samples took place in the United States, Italy and Spain. T cells, B-cell-depleted T cells, or PBMCs supplied cDNA or gDNA.

Original processing notes: Scientists estimated how many nucleated cells there were by amplifying reference gene primers. The assay was immunoSEQ multiplex PCR, and TCRdb's table has in-frame clones only and misses some. That table gives V, J and clone size, and the DNA gave D and trimming. The sample shows approximately 200,000 clones, about 85% of them seen only once. The gene calls are TRBV7-2 and TRBJ2-1; 9 nucleotides align to TRBD1. This sequence was found in a man aged 50 to 59 who had recovered from COVID-19. What was sequenced was peripheral blood. This CDR3 is CASSERGDRASGRYNEQFF. CDR3 nucleotide sequence: TGTGCCAGCAGCGAGAGGGGGGACAGGGCTTCCGGACGCTACAATGAGCAGTTCTTC.